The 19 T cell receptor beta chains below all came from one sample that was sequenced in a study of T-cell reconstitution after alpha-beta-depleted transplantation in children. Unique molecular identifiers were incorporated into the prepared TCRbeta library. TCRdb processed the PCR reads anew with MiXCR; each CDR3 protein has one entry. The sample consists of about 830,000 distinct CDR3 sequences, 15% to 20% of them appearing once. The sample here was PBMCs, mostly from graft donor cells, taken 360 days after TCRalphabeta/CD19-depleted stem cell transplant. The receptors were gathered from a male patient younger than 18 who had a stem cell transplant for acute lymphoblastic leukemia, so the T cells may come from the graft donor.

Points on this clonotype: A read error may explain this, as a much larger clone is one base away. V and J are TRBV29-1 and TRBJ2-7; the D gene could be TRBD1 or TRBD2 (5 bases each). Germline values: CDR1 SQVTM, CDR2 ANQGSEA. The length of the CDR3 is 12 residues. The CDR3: CSVGDVGMKQCF. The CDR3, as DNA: TGCAGCGTGGGGGACGTCGGTATGAAGCAGTGCTTC.

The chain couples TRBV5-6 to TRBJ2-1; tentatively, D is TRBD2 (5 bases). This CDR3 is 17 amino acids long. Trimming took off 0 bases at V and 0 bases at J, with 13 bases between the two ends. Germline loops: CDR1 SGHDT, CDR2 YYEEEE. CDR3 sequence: CASSLAHLGSSYNEQFF. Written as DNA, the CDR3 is TGTGCCAGCAGCTTGGCCCACTTGGGGAGCTCCTACAATGAGCAGTTCTTC.

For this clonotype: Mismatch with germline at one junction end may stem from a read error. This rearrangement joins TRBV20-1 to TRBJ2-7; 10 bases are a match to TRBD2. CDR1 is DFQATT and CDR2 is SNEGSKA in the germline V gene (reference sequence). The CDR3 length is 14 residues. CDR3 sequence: CSATHRGKREGQHF. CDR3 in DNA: TGCAGTGCCACCCACAGGGGAAAGCGGGAGGGCCAACACTTC.

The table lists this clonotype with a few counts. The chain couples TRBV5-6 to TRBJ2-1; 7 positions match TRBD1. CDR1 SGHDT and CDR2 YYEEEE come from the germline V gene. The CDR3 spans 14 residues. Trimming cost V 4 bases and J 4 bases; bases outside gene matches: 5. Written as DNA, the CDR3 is TGTGCCAGCAGCCCCGCGACAGGGTACAATGAGCAGTTCTTC. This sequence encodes CASSPATGYNEQFF.

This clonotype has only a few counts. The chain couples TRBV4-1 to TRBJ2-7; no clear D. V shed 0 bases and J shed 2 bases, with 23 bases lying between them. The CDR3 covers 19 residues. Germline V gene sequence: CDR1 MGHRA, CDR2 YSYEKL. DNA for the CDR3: TGCGCCAGCAGCCAAGAGAGTGGACCCGAGACCCATAGGACCTACGAGCAGTACTTC. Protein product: CASSQESGPETHRTYEQYF.

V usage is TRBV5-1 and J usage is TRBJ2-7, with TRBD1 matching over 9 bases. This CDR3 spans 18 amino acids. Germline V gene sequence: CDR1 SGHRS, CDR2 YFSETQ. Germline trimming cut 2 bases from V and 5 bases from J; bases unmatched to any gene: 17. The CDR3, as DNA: TGCGCCAGCAGCTTATGGGTAAGGGGACAGGGAAGGAGTAACGAGCAGTACTTC. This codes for CASSLWVRGQGRSNEQYF.

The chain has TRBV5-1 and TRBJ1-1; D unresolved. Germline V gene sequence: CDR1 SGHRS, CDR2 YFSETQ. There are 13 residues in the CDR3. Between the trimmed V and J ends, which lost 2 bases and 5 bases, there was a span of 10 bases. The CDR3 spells CASSFTFGTEAFF. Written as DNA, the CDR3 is TGCGCCAGCAGCTTTACTTTCGGAACTGAAGCTTTCTTT.

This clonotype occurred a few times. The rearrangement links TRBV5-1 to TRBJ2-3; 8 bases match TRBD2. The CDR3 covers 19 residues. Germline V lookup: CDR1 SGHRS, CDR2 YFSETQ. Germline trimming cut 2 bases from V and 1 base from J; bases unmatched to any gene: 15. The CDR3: CASSFTFSGKGVRTDTQYF. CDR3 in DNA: TGCGCCAGCAGCTTTACGTTTAGCGGGAAGGGGGTTCGCACAGATACGCAGTATTTT. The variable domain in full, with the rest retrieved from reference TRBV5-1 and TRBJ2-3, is KAGVTQTPRYLIKTRGQQVTLSCSPISGHRSVSWYQQTPGQGLQFLFEYFSETQRNKGNFPGRFSGRQFSNSRSEMNVSTLELGDSALYLCASSFTFSGKGVRTDTQYFGPGTRLTVL.

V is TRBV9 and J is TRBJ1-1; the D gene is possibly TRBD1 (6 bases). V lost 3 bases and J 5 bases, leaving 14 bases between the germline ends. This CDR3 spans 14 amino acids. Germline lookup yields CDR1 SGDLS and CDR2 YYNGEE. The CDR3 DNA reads TGTGCCAGCAGCGCCCTCGACAGGCCGACTGAAGCTTTCTTT. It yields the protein CASSALDRPTEAFF.

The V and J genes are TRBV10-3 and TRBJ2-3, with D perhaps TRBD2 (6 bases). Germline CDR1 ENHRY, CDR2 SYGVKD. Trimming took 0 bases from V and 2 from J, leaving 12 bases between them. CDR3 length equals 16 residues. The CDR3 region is CAISESPLAYTDTQYF. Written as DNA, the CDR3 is TGTGCCATCAGTGAGTCACCACTAGCCTACACAGATACGCAGTATTTT.

The CDR3 protein is CAWIRDRDTGELFF. The CDR3 region has the DNA TGTGCCTGGATCCGGGACAGGGACACCGGGGAGCTGTTTTTT. This chain links TRBV30 with TRBJ2-2, with 9 bases fitting TRBD1. V dropped 4 bases and J dropped 3; count of bases not matched to a gene: 3. CDR1 is GTSNPN, CDR2 SVGIG, per germline (reference sequence). The CDR3 has 14 residues.

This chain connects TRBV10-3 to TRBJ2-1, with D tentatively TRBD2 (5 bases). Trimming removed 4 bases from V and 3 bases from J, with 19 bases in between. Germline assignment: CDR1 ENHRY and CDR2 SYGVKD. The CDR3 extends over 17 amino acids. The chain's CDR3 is CAISGPIGAEIYNEQFF. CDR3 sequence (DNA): TGTGCCATCAGTGGGCCAATCGGAGCGGAGATCTACAATGAGCAGTTCTTC.

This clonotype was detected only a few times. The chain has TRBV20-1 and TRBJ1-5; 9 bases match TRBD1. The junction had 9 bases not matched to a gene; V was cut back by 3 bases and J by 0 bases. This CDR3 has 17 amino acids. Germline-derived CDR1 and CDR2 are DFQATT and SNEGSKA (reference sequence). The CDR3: CSASDRGTRFSNQPQHF. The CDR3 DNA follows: TGCAGTGCTAGCGACAGGGGGACTCGTTTTAGCAATCAGCCCCAGCATTTT.

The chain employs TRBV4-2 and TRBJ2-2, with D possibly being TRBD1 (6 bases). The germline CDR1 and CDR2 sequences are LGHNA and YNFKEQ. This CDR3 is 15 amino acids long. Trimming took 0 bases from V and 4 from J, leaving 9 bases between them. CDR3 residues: CASSQETGPTGELFF. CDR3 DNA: TGTGCCAGCAGCCAAGAAACAGGGCCCACCGGGGAGCTGTTTTTT.

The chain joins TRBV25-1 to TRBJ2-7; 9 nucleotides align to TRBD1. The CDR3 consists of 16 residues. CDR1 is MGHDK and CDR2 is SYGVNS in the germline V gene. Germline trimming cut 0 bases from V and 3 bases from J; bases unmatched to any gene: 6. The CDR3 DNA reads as TGTGCCAGCAGTGAATATTCCCGGGACAGGGACTACGAGCAGTACTTC. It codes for CASSEYSRDRDYEQYF.

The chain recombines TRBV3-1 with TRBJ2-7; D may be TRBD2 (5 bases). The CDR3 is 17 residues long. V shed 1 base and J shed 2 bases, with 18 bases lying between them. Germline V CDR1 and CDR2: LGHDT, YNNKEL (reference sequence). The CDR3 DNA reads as TGTGCCAGCAGCCAAGGAGGGTTGGCGGGCCGACCCTACGAGCAGTACTTC. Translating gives CASSQGGLAGRPYEQYF.

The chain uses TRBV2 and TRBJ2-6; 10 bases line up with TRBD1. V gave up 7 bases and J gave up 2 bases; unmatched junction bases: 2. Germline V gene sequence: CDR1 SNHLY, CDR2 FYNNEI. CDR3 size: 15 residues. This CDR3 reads CASTGTGAGANVLTF. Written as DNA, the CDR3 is TGTGCCAGCACCGGGACAGGGGCTGGGGCCAACGTCCTGACTTTC.

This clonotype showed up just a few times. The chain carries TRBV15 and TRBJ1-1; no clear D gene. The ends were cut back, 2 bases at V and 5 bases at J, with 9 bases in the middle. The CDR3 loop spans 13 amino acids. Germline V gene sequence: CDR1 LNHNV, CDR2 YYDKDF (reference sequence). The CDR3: CATSRYPGTEAFF. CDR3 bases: TGTGCCACCAGCAGATATCCCGGGACTGAAGCTTTCTTT.

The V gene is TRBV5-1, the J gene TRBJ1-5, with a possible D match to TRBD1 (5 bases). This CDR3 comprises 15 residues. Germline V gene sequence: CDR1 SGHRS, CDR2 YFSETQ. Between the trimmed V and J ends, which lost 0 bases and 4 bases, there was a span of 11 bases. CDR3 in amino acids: CASSLAREPNQPQHF. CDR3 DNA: TGCGCCAGCAGCTTGGCCAGGGAACCGAATCAGCCCCAGCATTTT.